This T cell receptor (beta chain) was profiled in a study of CD8 T cells in Susac syndrome. With random hexamers, reverse transcription was performed on roughly 0.5 to 1 ug of RNA. TCRdb re-called the immunoSEQ multiplex PCR reads with MiXCR, one entry per CDR3 protein. Here the sample spans some 190,000 distinct CDR3 sequences, about 95% being singletons. This clonotype was picked up one time. Germline V gives CDR1 MNHEY, CDR2 SVGEGT. The ends lost 6 bases at V and 5 bases at J; junction bases unmatched: 17. The CDR3 has 17 residues. The TCR sequence derives from a human donor in good health. Sequencing was performed on CD4+ T cells from PBMCs. The rearrangement joins TRBV6-2 or TRBV6-3 to TRBJ1-1, with 8 bases matching TRBD1. CDR3 loop: CASRPGQGKPSETEAFF. The CDR3, as DNA: TGTGCCAGCAGACCCGGACAGGGAAAACCAAGCGAAACTGAAGCTTTCTTT.